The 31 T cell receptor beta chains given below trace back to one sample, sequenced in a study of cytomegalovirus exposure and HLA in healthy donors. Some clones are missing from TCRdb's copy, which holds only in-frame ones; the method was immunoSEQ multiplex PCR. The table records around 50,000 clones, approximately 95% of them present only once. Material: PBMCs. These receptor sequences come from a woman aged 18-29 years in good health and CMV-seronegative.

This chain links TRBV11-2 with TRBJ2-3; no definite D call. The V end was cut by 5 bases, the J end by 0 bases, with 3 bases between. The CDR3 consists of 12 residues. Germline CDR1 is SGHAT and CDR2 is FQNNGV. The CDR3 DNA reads TGTGCCAGCAGCGCGAGCACAGATACGCAGTATTTT. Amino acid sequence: CASSASTDTQYF.

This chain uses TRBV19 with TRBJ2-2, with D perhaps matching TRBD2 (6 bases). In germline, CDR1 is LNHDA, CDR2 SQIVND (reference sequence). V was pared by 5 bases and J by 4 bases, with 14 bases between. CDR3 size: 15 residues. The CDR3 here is CASSWRGTSTGELFF. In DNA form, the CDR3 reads TGTGCCAGTAGTTGGCGGGGAACTAGCACCGGGGAGCTGTTTTTT.

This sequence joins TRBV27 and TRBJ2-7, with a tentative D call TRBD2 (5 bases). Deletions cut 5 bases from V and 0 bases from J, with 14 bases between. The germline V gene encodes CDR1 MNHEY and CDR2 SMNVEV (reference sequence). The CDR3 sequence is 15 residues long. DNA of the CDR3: TGTGCCAGCAGTCCACGCAGCGGCCCCTCCTACGAGCAGTACTTC. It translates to CASSPRSGPSYEQYF.

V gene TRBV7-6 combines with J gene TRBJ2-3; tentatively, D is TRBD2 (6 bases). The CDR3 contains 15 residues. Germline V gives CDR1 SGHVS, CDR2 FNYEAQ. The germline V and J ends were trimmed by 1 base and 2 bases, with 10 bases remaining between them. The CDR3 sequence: CASSLGSGYTDTQYF. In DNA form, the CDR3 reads TGTGCCAGCAGCTTAGGTAGCGGATACACAGATACGCAGTATTTT.

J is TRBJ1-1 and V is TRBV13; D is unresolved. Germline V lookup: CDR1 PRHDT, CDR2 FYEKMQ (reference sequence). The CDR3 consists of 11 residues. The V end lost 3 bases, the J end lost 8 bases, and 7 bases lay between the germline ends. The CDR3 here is CASSLRWEAFF. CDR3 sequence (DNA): TGTGCCAGCAGCTTGAGGTGGGAAGCTTTCTTT.

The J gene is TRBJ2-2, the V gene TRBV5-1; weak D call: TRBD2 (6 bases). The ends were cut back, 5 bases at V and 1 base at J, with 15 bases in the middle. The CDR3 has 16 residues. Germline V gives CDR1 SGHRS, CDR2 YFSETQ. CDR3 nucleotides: TGCGCCAGCAGGGAGGCGGGACTGCAGAACACCGGGGAGCTGTTTTTT. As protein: CASREAGLQNTGELFF.

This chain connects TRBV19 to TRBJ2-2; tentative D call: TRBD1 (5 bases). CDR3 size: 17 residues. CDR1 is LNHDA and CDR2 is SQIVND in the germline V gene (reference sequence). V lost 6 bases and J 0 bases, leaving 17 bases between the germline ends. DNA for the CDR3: TGTGCCAGTAGAAGAAAGCTAAGGACAACGAACACCGGGGAGCTGTTTTTT. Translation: CASRRKLRTTNTGELFF.

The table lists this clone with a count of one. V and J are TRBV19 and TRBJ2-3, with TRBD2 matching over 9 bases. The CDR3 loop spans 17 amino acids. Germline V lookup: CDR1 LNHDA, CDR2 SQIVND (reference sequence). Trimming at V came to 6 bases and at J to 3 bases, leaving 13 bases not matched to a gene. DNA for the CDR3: TGTGCCAGTAGCCCCTTTGCGCGGGGGGGGGATACAGATACGCAGTATTTT. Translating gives CASSPFARGGDTDTQYF.

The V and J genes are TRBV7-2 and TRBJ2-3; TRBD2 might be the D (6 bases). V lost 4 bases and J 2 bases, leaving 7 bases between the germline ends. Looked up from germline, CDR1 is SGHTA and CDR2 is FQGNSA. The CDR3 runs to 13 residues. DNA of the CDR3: TGTGCCAGCAGCTCGGGAGTCACAGATACGCAGTATTTT. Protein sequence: CASSSGVTDTQYF.

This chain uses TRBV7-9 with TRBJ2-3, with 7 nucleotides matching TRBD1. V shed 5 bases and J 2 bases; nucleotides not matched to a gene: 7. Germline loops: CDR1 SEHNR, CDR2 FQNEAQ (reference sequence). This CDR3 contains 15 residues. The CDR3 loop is CASSDSGTDTDTQYF. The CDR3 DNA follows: TGTGCCAGCAGCGACTCCGGGACAGACACAGATACGCAGTATTTT.

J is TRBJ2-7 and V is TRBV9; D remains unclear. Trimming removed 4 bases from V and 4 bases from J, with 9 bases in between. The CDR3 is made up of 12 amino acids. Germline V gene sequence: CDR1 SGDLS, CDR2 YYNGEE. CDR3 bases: TGTGCCAGCAGCCCGAACGGGTACGAGCAGTACTTC. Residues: CASSPNGYEQYF.

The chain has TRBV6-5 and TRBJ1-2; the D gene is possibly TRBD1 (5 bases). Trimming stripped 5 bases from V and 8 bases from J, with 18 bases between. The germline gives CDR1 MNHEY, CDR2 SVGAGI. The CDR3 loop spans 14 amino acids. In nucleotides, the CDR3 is TGTGCCAGCAGTCGCCGACAGCGACTGTTAGGCTACACCTTC. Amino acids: CASSRRQRLLGYTF.

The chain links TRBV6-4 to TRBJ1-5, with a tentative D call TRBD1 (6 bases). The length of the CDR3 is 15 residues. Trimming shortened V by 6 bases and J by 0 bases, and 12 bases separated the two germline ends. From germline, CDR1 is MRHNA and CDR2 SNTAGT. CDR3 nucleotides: TGTGCCAGCAGAAGGGGGACGGATAGCAATCAGCCCCAGCATTTT. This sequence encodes CASRRGTDSNQPQHF.

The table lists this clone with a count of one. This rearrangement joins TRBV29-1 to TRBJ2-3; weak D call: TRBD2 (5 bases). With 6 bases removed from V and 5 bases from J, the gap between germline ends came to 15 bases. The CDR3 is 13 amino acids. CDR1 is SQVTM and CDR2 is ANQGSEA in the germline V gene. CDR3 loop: CSVEGRFKDTQYF. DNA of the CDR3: TGCAGCGTAGAGGGCCGGTTTAAAGATACGCAGTATTTT.

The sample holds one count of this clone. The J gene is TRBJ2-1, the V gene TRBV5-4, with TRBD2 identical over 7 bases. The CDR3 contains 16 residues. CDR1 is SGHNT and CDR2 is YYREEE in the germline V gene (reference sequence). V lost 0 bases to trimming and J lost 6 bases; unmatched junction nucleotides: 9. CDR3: CASSLGFRGGLNEQFF. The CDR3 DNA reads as TGTGCCAGCAGCTTGGGATTCCGCGGGGGTCTCAATGAGCAGTTCTTC.

CDR3 protein: CASSGRVEDSYTF. CDR3 DNA: TGTGCCAGCAGCGGCAGGGTCGAGGACAGCTACACCTTC. The chain carries TRBV5-6 and TRBJ1-2, with a weak D call TRBD1 (5 bases). The CDR3 runs 13 residues. CDR1 SGHDT and CDR2 YYEEEE come from the germline V gene. Trimming removed 4 bases from V and 9 bases from J, with 16 bases in between.

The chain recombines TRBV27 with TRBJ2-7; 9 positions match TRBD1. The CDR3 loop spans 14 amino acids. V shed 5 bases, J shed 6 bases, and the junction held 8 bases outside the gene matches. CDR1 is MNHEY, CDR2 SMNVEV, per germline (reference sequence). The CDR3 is CASSTGGGWSEQYF. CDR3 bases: TGTGCCAGCAGTACAGGGGGCGGCTGGTCCGAGCAGTACTTC.

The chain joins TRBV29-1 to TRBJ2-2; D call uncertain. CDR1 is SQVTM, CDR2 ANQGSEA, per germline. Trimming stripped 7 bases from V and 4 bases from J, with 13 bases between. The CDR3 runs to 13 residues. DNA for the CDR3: TGCAGCGGGGCGAGTGGCTCCACCGGGGAGCTGTTTTTT. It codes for CSGASGSTGELFF.

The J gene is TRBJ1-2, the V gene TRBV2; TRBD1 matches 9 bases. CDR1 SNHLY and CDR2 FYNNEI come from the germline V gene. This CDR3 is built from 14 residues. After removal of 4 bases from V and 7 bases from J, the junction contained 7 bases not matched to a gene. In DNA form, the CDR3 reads TGTGCCAGCAGTGGGGACAGGGCGGGGTTTGGCTACACCTTC. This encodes CASSGDRAGFGYTF.

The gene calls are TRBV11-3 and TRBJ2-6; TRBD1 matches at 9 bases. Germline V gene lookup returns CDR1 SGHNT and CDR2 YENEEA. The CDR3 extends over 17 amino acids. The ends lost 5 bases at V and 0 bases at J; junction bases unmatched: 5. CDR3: CASSPGQGVSGANVLTF. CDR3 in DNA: TGTGCCAGCAGCCCGGGACAGGGCGTCTCTGGGGCCAACGTCCTGACTTTC. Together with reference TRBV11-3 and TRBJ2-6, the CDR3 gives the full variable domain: EAGVVQSPRYKIIEKKQPVAFWCNPISGHNTLYWYLQNLGQGPELLIRYENEEAVDDSQLPKDRFSAERLKGVDSTLKIQPAELGDSAVYLCASSPGQGVSGANVLTFGAGSRLTVL.

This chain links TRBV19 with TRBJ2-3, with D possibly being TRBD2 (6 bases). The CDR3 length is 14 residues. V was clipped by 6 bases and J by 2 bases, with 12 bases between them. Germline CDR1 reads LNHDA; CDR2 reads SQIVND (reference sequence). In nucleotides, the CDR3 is TGTGCCAGTAGGCTAGCGAGCCACACAGATACGCAGTATTTT. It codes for CASRLASHTDTQYF. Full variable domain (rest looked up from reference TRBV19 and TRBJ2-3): DGGITQSPKYLFRKEGQNVTLSCEQNLNHDAMYWYRQDPGQGLRLIYYSQIVNDFQKGDIAEGYSVSREKKESFPLTVTSAQKNPTAFYLCASRLASHTDTQYFGPGTRLTVL.

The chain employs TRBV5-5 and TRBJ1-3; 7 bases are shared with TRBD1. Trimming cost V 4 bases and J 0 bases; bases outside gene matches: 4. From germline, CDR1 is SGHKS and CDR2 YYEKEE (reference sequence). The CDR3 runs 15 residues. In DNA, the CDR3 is TGTGCCAGCAGCGGGGACAGCCGCTCTGGAAACACCATATATTTT. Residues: CASSGDSRSGNTIYF.

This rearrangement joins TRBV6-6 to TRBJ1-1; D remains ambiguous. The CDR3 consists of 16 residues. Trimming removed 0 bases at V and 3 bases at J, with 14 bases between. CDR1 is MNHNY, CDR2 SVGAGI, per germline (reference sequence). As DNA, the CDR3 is TGTGCCAGCAGTTACTCTCCCGGGATGGCGGACACTGAAGCTTTCTTT. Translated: CASSYSPGMADTEAFF.

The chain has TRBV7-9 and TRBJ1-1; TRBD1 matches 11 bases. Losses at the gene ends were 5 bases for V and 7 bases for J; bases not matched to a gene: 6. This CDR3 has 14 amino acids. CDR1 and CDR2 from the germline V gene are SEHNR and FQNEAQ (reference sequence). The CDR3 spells CASSVGQGAGEAFF. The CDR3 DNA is TGTGCCAGCAGCGTCGGACAGGGGGCGGGTGAAGCTTTCTTT.

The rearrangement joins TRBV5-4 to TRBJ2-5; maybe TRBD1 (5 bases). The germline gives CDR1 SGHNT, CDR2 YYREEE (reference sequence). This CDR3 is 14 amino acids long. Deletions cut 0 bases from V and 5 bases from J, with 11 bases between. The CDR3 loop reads CASSLDRSLETQYF. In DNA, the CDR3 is TGTGCCAGCAGCTTGGACAGGTCTCTGGAGACCCAGTACTTC.

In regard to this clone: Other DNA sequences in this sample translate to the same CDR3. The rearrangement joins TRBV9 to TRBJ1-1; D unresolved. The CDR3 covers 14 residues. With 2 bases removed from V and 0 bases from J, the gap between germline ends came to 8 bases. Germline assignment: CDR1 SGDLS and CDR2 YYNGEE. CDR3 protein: CASSVSGMNTEAFF. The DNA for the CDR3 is TGTGCCAGCAGCGTTTCGGGAATGAACACTGAAGCTTTCTTT.

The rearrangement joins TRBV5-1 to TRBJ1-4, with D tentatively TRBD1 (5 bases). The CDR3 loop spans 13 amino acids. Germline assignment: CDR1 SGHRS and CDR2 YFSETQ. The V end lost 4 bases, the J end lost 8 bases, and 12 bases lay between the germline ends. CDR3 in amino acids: CASSLRWGEKLFF. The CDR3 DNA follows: TGCGCCAGCAGCCTCCGATGGGGCGAAAAACTGTTTTTT.

The CDR3 spells CAWAVPAVNEQFF. The CDR3 DNA sequence: TGTGCCTGGGCGGTCCCAGCGGTCAATGAGCAGTTCTTC. V and J are TRBV30 and TRBJ2-1; D perhaps matches TRBD2 (5 bases). CDR3 length equals 13 residues. Germline CDR1 is GTSNPN and CDR2 is SVGIG (reference sequence). The germline V and J ends were trimmed by 5 bases and 6 bases, with 14 bases remaining between them.

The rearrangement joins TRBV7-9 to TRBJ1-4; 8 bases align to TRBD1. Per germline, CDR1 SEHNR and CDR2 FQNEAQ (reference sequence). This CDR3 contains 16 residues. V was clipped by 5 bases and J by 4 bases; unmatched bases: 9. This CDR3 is CASSPSGTGINEKLFF. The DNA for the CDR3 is TGTGCCAGCAGCCCCTCCGGGACAGGAATTAATGAAAAACTGTTTTTT.

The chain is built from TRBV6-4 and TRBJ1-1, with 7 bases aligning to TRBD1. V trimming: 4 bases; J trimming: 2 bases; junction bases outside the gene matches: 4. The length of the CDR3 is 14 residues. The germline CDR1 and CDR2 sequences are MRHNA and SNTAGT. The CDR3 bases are TGTGCCAGCAGTGCCGGGACAGACAACACTGAAGCTTTCTTT. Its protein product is CASSAGTDNTEAFF.

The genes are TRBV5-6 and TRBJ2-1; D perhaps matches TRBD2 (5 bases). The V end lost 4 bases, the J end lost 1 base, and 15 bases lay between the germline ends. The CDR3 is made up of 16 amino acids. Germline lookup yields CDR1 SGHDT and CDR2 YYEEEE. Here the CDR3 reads CASSPRTYQSYNEQFF. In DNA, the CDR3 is TGTGCCAGCAGCCCCAGGACTTACCAGTCCTACAATGAGCAGTTCTTC.